One TCR beta chain is described in this entry. Profiling relied on immunoSEQ multiplex PCR, and the TCRdb table lists in-frame clones only, not all of them. Of about 660,000 clones listed, around 87% are singletons. The entry originates in a study of shared T cell receptors in the human thymus. V trimming: 6 bases; J trimming: 1 base; junction bases outside the gene matches: 5. The germline V gene has CDR1 MDHEN and CDR2 SYDVKM. This CDR3 region has 14 residues. This sample was also put to use in a study of human thymus T cells. That paper states: Corrective heart surgery yielded the resections from which the thymus tissue came. In thymic and blood repertoires alike, V and J usage looked biased.

The origin of this receptor is a boy under three years old with a congenital heart defect. Sequencing was done on a sample of thymocytes. The chain combines TRBV28 with TRBJ1-1; TRBD1 aligns across 7 bases. CDR3 residues: CASSAGTENTEAFF. As DNA, the CDR3 is TGTGCCAGCAGCGCCGGGACAGAGAACACTGAAGCTTTCTTT.